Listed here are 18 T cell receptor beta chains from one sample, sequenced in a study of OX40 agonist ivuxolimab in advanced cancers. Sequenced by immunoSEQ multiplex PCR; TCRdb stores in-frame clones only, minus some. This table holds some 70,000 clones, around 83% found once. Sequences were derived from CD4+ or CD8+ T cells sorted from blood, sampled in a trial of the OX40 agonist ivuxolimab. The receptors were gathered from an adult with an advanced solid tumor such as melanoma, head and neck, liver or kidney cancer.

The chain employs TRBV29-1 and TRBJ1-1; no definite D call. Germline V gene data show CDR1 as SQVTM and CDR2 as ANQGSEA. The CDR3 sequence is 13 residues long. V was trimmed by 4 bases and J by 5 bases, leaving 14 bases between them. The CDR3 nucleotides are TGCAGCGTTGTCAGCAGCTCCGGGACTGAAGCTTTCTTT. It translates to CSVVSSSGTEAFF.

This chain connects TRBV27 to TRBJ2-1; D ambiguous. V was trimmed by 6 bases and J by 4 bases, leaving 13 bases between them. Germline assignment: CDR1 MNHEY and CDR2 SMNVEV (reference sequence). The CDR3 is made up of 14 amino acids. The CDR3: CASRASLGYNEQFF. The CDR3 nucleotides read TGTGCCAGCAGGGCGAGCTTGGGTTACAATGAGCAGTTCTTC.

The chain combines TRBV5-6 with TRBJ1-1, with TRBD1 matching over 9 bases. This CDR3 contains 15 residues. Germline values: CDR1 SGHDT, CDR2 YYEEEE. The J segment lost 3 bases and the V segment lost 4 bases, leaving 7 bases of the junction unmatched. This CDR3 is CASSALQGADTEAFF. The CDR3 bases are TGTGCCAGCAGCGCTTTACAGGGGGCCGACACTGAAGCTTTCTTT.

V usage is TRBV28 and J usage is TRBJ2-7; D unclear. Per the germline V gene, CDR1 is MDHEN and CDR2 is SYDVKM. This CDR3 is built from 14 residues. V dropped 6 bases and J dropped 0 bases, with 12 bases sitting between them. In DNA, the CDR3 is TGTGCCAGCAGATCTGGGGTAGGCTCCTACGAGCAGTACTTC. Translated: CASRSGVGSYEQYF.

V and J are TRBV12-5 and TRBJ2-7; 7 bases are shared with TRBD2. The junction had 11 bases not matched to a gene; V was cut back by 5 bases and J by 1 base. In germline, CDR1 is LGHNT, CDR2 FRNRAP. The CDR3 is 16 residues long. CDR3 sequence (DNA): TGTGCTAGTGGTCTCTCCGCGGGAGCCCGTTCCTACGAGCAGTACTTC. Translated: CASGLSAGARSYEQYF.

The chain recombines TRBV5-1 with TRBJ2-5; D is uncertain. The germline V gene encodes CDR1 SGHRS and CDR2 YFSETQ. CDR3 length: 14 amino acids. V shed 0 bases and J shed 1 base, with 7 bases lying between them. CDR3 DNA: TGCGCCAGCAGCTTGGGTACTCCCCAAGAGACCCAGTACTTC. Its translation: CASSLGTPQETQYF.

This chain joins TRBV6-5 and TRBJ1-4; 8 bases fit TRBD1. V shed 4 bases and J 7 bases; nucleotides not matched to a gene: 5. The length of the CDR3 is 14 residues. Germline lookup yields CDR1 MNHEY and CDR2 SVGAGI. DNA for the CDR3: TGTGCCAGCAGTTTGGACAGGGAGGGTGAAAAACTGTTTTTT. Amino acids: CASSLDREGEKLFF.

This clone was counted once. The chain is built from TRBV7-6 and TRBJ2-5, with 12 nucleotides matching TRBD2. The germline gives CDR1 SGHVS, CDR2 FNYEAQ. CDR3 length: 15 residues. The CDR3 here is CASTSGSLFPETQYF. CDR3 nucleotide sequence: TGTGCTTCGACTAGCGGGAGTTTATTCCCAGAGACCCAGTACTTC.

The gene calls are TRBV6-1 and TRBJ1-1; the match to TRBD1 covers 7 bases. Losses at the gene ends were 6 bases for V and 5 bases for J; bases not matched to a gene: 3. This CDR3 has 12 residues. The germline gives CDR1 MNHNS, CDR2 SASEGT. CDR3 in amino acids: CASRDRVTEAFF. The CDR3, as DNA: TGTGCCAGCAGAGACAGGGTTACTGAAGCTTTCTTT.

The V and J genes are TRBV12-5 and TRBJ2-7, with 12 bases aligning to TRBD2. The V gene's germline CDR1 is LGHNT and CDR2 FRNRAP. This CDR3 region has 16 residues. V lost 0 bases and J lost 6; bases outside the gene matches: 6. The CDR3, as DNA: TGTGCTAGTGGTTTGGTACGGACTAGCGGGAAATTCGAGCAGTACTTC. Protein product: CASGLVRTSGKFEQYF.

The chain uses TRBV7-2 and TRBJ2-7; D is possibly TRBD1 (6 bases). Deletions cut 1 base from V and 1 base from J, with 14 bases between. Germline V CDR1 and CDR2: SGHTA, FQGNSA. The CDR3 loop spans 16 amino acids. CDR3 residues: CASSLGHRVLSYEQYF. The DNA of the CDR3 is TGTGCCAGCAGCTTAGGGCACAGGGTTCTTTCCTACGAGCAGTACTTC. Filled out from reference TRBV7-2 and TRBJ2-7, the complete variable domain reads GAGVSQSPSNKVTEKGKDVELRCDPISGHTALYWYRQSLGQGLEFLIYFQGNSAPDKSGLPSDRFSAERTGGSVSTLTIQRTQQEDSAVYLCASSLGHRVLSYEQYFGPGTRLTVT.

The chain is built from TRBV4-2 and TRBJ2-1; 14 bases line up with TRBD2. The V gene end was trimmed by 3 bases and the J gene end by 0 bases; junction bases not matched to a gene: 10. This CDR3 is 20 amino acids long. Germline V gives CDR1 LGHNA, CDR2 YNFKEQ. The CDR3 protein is CASSQTTGLAGVTSYNEQFF. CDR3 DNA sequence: TGTGCCAGCAGCCAGACGACGGGACTAGCGGGAGTCACCTCCTACAATGAGCAGTTCTTC.

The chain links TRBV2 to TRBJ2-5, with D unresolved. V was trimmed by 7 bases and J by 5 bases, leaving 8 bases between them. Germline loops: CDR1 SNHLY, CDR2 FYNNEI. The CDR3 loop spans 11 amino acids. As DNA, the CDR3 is TGTGCCAGCACTACCTGGGAGACCCAGTACTTC. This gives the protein CASTTWETQYF.

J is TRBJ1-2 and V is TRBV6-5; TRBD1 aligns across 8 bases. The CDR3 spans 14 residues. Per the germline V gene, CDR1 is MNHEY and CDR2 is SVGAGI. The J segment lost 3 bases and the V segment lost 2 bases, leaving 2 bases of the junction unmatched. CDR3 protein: CASSYAGGYYGYTF. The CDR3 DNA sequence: TGTGCCAGCAGTTACGCAGGGGGCTACTATGGCTACACCTTC.

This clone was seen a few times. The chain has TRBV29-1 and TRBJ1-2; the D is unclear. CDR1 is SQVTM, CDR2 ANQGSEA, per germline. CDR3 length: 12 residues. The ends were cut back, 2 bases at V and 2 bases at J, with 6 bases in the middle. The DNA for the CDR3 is TGCAGCGTTGAAAACGGGAACTATGGCTACACCTTC. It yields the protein CSVENGNYGYTF.

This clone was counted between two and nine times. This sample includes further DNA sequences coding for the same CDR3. The CDR3 nucleotides read TGCAGCGTCGGGACGGGGGACTATGGCTACACCTTC. Protein: CSVGTGDYGYTF. The rearrangement joins TRBV29-1 to TRBJ1-2, with D possibly TRBD1 on 5 matching bases. The CDR3 spans 12 residues. CDR1 and CDR2 (germline): SQVTM, ANQGSEA. The V gene lost 6 bases and the J gene lost 3 bases, with 11 bases spanning the gap.

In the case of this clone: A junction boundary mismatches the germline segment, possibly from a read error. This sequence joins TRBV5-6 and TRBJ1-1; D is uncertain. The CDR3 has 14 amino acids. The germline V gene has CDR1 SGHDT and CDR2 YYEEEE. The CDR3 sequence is CASSLAGANSEAFF. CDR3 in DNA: TGTGCCAGCAGCTTGGCCGGAGCGAACTCTGAAGCTTTCTTT.

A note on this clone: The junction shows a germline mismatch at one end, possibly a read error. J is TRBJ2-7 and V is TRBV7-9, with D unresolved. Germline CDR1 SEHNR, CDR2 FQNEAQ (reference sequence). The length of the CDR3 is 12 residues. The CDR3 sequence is CASSLASTYLDF. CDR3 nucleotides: TGTGCCAGCAGCTTAGCGAGCACTTATTTGGACTTC.